The 30 T cell receptor beta chains given below trace back to one sample, sequenced in a study of cytomegalovirus exposure and HLA in healthy donors. Libraries were prepared by immunoSEQ multiplex PCR; TCRdb keeps only in-frame clonotypes and omits some of them. The sample consists of fewer than 90,000 clones, approximately 95% of them appearing once. The sequencing sample was made of PBMCs. These receptors came from a woman between 18 and 29 years old in good health and CMV-seronegative.

This rearrangement joins TRBV7-8 to TRBJ2-7; TRBD1 matches 8 bases. With 5 bases clipped from V and 2 bases from J, the junction kept 2 bases outside the gene matches. The CDR3 spans 13 residues. Germline lookup yields CDR1 SGHVS and CDR2 FQNEAQ. The CDR3 DNA follows: TGTGCCAGCAGCCGGGACAGGCCCTACGAGCAGTACTTC. Translated: CASSRDRPYEQYF.

The chain carries TRBV19 and TRBJ1-1; possibly TRBD1 for D (6 bases). CDR1 and CDR2 (germline): LNHDA, SQIVND (reference sequence). The CDR3 contains 14 residues. The ends were cut back, 8 bases at V and 1 base at J, with 14 bases in the middle. CDR3 residues: CASATLGGNTEAFF. CDR3 DNA sequence: TGTGCCAGTGCCACCTTAGGGGGGAACACTGAAGCTTTCTTT.

The chain employs TRBV10-3 and TRBJ2-2, with 7 bases lining up with TRBD2. CDR3 length: 14 residues. Germline loops: CDR1 ENHRY, CDR2 SYGVKD. Germline trimming cut 7 bases from V and 7 bases from J; bases unmatched to any gene: 9. CDR3 coding DNA: TGTGCCATCATGGAAACTAGCGTTGGCGGGGAGCTGTTTTTT. Protein sequence: CAIMETSVGGELFF.

The chain links TRBV5-6 to TRBJ2-3; 10 bases agree with TRBD1. The V gene end was trimmed by 4 bases and the J gene end by 2 bases; junction bases not matched to a gene: 7. Germline V CDR1 and CDR2: SGHDT, YYEEEE. CDR3 length: 16 amino acids. This CDR3 is CASSRTGTGATDTQYF. In DNA form, the CDR3 reads TGTGCCAGCAGCCGTACCGGGACAGGGGCCACAGATACGCAGTATTTT.

The V gene is TRBV7-9, the J gene TRBJ2-2; D is possibly TRBD1 (5 bases). V was trimmed by 3 bases and J by 2 bases, leaving 13 bases between them. There are 16 residues in the CDR3. Germline lookup yields CDR1 SEHNR and CDR2 FQNEAQ (reference sequence). The chain's CDR3 is CASSLPHGQNTGELFF. DNA for the CDR3: TGTGCCAGCAGCTTGCCCCATGGACAAAACACCGGGGAGCTGTTTTTT.

The rearrangement uses TRBV27 and TRBJ2-7; 7 nucleotides line up with TRBD2. The CDR3 consists of 16 residues. CDR1 and CDR2 (germline): MNHEY, SMNVEV (reference sequence). J lost 0 bases, V lost 6 bases, and 11 bases had no gene match. CDR3: CASSPSGGDSSYEQYF. CDR3 DNA: TGTGCCAGCAGCCCTAGCGGAGGTGATAGCTCCTACGAGCAGTACTTC.

This chain connects TRBV28 to TRBJ1-5; no reliable D call. The germline V gene encodes CDR1 MDHEN and CDR2 SYDVKM. This CDR3 has 16 residues. V dropped 4 bases and J dropped 0 bases, with 13 bases sitting between them. The CDR3 DNA reads TGTGCCAGCAGTTCGATACCAGGTAATAGCAATCAGCCCCAGCATTTT. It is translated as CASSSIPGNSNQPQHF.

The chain uses TRBV28 and TRBJ2-7, with D possibly TRBD2 on 5 matching bases. Germline V gene sequence: CDR1 MDHEN, CDR2 SYDVKM. Trimming stripped 6 bases from V and 1 base from J, with 13 bases between. The CDR3 runs 14 residues. This CDR3 reads CASRRVKMSYEQYF. The CDR3 DNA follows: TGTGCCAGCAGGCGGGTAAAAATGTCCTACGAGCAGTACTTC.

About this clone: An end of the junction differs from the germline gene, which may be a read error. The V gene is TRBV7-7, the J gene TRBJ2-5, with TRBD2 matching 12 bases. The CDR3 loop spans 15 amino acids. Germline CDR1 and CDR2: SSHAT and FNYEAQ (reference sequence). The CDR3 nucleotides read TGTGCTAGCAGCCCCGAGGGACTAGCGGGAGAGACCCAGTACTTC. Its translation is CASSPEGLAGETQYF.

The chain joins TRBV10-3 to TRBJ1-2; unclear D gene. The CDR3 totals 15 residues. The V and J ends lost 6 bases and 4 bases respectively, with 18 bases between them. CDR1 and CDR2 from the germline V gene are ENHRY and SYGVKD. CDR3 sequence reads: CAISEGLGGLYGYTF. For the CDR3, the DNA is TGTGCCATCAGCGAGGGTCTTGGTGGGCTCTATGGCTACACCTTC.

V gene TRBV7-9 combines with J gene TRBJ2-5; D perhaps matches TRBD1 (5 bases). Germline V lookup: CDR1 SEHNR, CDR2 FQNEAQ (reference sequence). V was shortened by 3 bases and J by 5 bases, with 13 bases between the two germline ends. The CDR3 loop spans 14 amino acids. Here the CDR3 DNA reads TGTGCCAGCAGCTTGGTTGGTGGGGCGGAGACCCAGTACTTC. This translates into CASSLVGGAETQYF.

The V call is TRBV30, the J call TRBJ1-5; D possibly corresponds to TRBD1 (5 bases). The CDR3 is made up of 14 amino acids. The V end lost 2 bases, the J end lost 1 base, and 9 bases lay between the germline ends. The germline CDR1 and CDR2 sequences are GTSNPN and SVGIG (reference sequence). The CDR3 region has the DNA TGTGCCTGGAGTAGGGGCGTGAGCAATCAGCCCCAGCATTTT. It encodes CAWSRGVSNQPQHF.

Regarding this clone: Different DNA sequences within this sample yield the same CDR3. The chain has TRBV29-1 and TRBJ2-2; no clear D. Trimming removed 0 bases at V and 0 bases at J, with 2 bases between. CDR3 length: 13 residues. From germline, CDR1 is SQVTM and CDR2 ANQGSEA. DNA for the CDR3: TGCAGCGTTGAAGACTCGAACACCGGGGAGCTGTTTTTT. Its protein product is CSVEDSNTGELFF.

This clone was counted a single time. The chain uses TRBV6-5 and TRBJ2-1; D possibly corresponds to TRBD2 (5 bases). Trimming left V 0 bases short and J 2 bases short, with 11 bases between. This CDR3 region has 16 residues. Germline CDR1 MNHEY, CDR2 SVGAGI. CDR3 protein: CASSYSMDSPYNEQFF. CDR3 nucleotide sequence: TGTGCCAGCAGTTACTCGATGGACTCGCCCTACAATGAGCAGTTCTTC.

The chain links TRBV29-1 to TRBJ2-7; 8 bases fit TRBD2. The CDR3 covers 15 residues. Per germline, CDR1 SQVTM and CDR2 ANQGSEA. J was trimmed by 4 bases and V by 0 bases; bases with no gene match: 8. The CDR3 sequence: CSVEDREGPEYEQYF. The CDR3 nucleotides are TGCAGCGTTGAAGATCGGGAGGGACCCGAATACGAGCAGTACTTC.

The chain combines TRBV29-1 with TRBJ1-2, with 11 bases that match TRBD1. The CDR3 covers 15 residues. Per germline, CDR1 SQVTM and CDR2 ANQGSEA. Losses at the gene ends were 4 bases for V and 6 bases for J; bases not matched to a gene: 10. This CDR3 is CSVAAWTGGLHGYTF. For the CDR3, the DNA is TGCAGCGTTGCGGCGTGGACAGGGGGCTTGCATGGCTACACCTTC.

The chain links TRBV9 to TRBJ2-3, with unresolved D. The CDR3 has 13 amino acids. Germline V gene data show CDR1 as SGDLS and CDR2 as YYNGEE. Trimming shortened V by 4 bases and J by 1 base, and 7 bases separated the two germline ends. The CDR3 nucleotides read TGTGCCAGCAGCCTTGAGGGCACAGATACGCAGTATTTT. Residues: CASSLEGTDTQYF.

In its sample, this clone was seen once. The chain carries TRBV5-4 and TRBJ2-3; D might be TRBD2 (5 bases). The CDR3 runs 12 residues. The V gene lost 1 base and the J gene lost 11 bases, with 11 bases spanning the gap. Per the germline V gene, CDR1 is SGHNT and CDR2 is YYREEE (reference sequence). CDR3 nucleotide sequence: TGTGCCAGCAGCTTGTTTAACGGAGGGCAGTATTTT. Translated: CASSLFNGGQYF.

J is TRBJ2-7 and V is TRBV5-1; a possible D gene is TRBD1 (5 bases). The germline V and J ends were trimmed by 4 bases and 2 bases, with 16 bases remaining between them. From germline, CDR1 is SGHRS and CDR2 YFSETQ. This CDR3 is built from 15 residues. The CDR3 spells CASSPGHDLTYEQYF. For the CDR3, the DNA is TGCGCCAGCAGCCCCGGACATGACCTAACCTACGAGCAGTACTTC.

The rearrangement joins TRBV7-6 to TRBJ1-3; no firm D call. Germline assignment: CDR1 SGHVS and CDR2 FNYEAQ. CDR3 length equals 15 residues. The V and J ends lost 5 bases and 1 base respectively, with 12 bases between them. The CDR3 region is CASSPLMSSGNTIYF. In nucleotides, the CDR3 is TGTGCCAGCAGCCCCCTCATGAGTTCTGGAAACACCATATATTTT.

The genes are TRBV5-1 and TRBJ2-1, with a possible D match to TRBD1 (6 bases). Germline lookup yields CDR1 SGHRS and CDR2 YFSETQ. The CDR3 has 15 residues. Trimming left V 2 bases short and J 4 bases short, with 13 bases between. In nucleotides, the CDR3 is TGCGCCAGCAGCTTAACCGGGACACATTACAATGAGCAGTTCTTC. Translating gives CASSLTGTHYNEQFF. The complete variable domain, with remaining parts taken from reference TRBV5-1 and TRBJ2-1, reads KAGVTQTPRYLIKTRGQQVTLSCSPISGHRSVSWYQQTPGQGLQFLFEYFSETQRNKGNFPGRFSGRQFSNSRSEMNVSTLELGDSALYLCASSLTGTHYNEQFFGPGTRLTVL.

To note about this clone: Sequence at one end of the junction differs from germline and may be a read error. V is TRBV5-1 and J is TRBJ2-7; 9 bases map to TRBD1. Germline assignment: CDR1 SGHRS and CDR2 YFSETQ. The CDR3 has 15 residues. CDR3 residues: CASNPFWGQGYEQYF. The CDR3 DNA follows: TGTGCCAGCAACCCTTTCTGGGGACAGGGCTACGAGCAGTACTTC.

The genes are TRBV7-6 and TRBJ2-2; 14 nucleotides line up with TRBD2. CDR3 length: 17 residues. The germline CDR1 and CDR2 sequences are SGHVS and FNYEAQ. V shed 3 bases and J 1 base; nucleotides not matched to a gene: 1. As DNA, the CDR3 is TGTGCCAGCAGCTTTGGACTAGCGGGAGGGAACACCGGGGAGCTGTTTTTT. Its translation is CASSFGLAGGNTGELFF.

V is TRBV5-1 and J is TRBJ1-2, with 12 positions matching TRBD1. The germline V gene encodes CDR1 SGHRS and CDR2 YFSETQ. After removal of 3 bases from V and 4 bases from J, the junction contained 10 bases not matched to a gene. This CDR3 has 17 residues. CDR3 in amino acids: CASSSGTGGELGYGYTF. The CDR3 DNA reads as TGCGCCAGCAGCTCCGGGACAGGGGGCGAATTAGGCTATGGCTACACCTTC.

The rearrangement joins TRBV6-6 to TRBJ1-4, with D maybe TRBD1 (6 bases). CDR1 is MNHNY, CDR2 SVGAGI, per germline (reference sequence). This CDR3 region has 15 residues. The V and J ends lost 5 bases and 1 base respectively, with 11 bases between them. The CDR3 coding sequence is TGTGCCAGCAGTGGACTCAGGGGAACTAATGAAAAACTGTTTTTT. Encoded protein: CASSGLRGTNEKLFF.

The V gene is TRBV27, the J gene TRBJ2-1; 13 positions match TRBD2. The trim removed 7 bases at V and 8 bases at J, leaving 11 bases unmatched. This CDR3 has 16 residues. Germline CDR1 is MNHEY and CDR2 is SMNVEV (reference sequence). CDR3 amino acids: CASINARTSGGDEQFF. Written as DNA, the CDR3 is TGTGCCAGCATCAATGCCCGGACTAGCGGGGGAGATGAGCAGTTCTTC.

The genes are TRBV9 and TRBJ2-2, with a possible D match to TRBD2 (5 bases). V was cut by 4 bases and J by 2 bases, with 9 bases left in between. The CDR3 has 14 amino acids. In germline, CDR1 is SGDLS, CDR2 YYNGEE. As DNA, the CDR3 is TGTGCCAGCAGCCCGGACTTAAACACCGGGGAGCTGTTTTTT. This sequence encodes CASSPDLNTGELFF.

The CDR3 loop reads CASSPGAGTGKETQYF. The DNA of the CDR3 is TGTGCCAGCTCACCGGGGGCAGGGACAGGGAAAGAGACCCAGTACTTC. The chain recombines TRBV18 with TRBJ2-5; TRBD1 aligns across 9 bases. In germline, CDR1 is KGHSH, CDR2 LQKENI. CDR3 size: 16 residues. The V segment lost 3 bases and the J segment 3 bases; nucleotides outside the gene matches: 8.

The sample holds one count of this clone. The gene calls are TRBV4-3 and TRBJ2-7, with 8 bases aligning to TRBD1. J lost 3 bases, V lost 4 bases, and 5 bases had no gene match. CDR1 LGHNA and CDR2 YSLEER come from the germline V gene. The CDR3 is 14 residues long. In DNA, the CDR3 is TGCGCCAGCAGCCGGAGACAGGGGAGCTACGAGCAGTACTTC. Amino acid sequence: CASSRRQGSYEQYF.

The J gene is TRBJ2-4, the V gene TRBV4-1, with D possibly being TRBD1 (5 bases). Trimming took 2 bases from V and 0 from J, leaving 14 bases between them. The germline CDR1 and CDR2 sequences are MGHRA and YSYEKL. The CDR3 totals 17 residues. As DNA, the CDR3 is TGCGCCAGCAGCCAACCCACCGCCGGACAAGCCAAAAACATTCAGTACTTC. It is translated as CASSQPTAGQAKNIQYF.